This is a list of T cell receptor beta chains from one sample in a study of blood T cell repertoires in COVID-19. Repertoires were generated with immunoSEQ multiplex PCR, while TCRdb's copy carries only in-frame clones and drops some. The table includes roughly 250,000 clones, roughly four fifths detected once. Sequencing input: peripheral blood. The receptors were gathered from a woman in her fifties or sixties with active or convalescent COVID-19. CDR3s include the opening cysteine and the closing phenylalanine or tryptophan. Each record gives: J gene, V gene, D gene, clone size, CDR3 protein, CDR3 DNA. The D gene is left open where the match is weak. Clone sizes are given selectively: once, few, many, or a class where the clone is expanded.

TRBJ1-1,TRBV30,NA,few,CAWSGQYLNTEAFF,TGTGCCTGGAGCGGACAGTATTTGAACACTGAAGCTTTCTTT
TRBJ1-2,TRBV5-1,NA,NA,CASSPMGEFYGYTF,TGCGCCAGCAGCCCTATGGGAGAGTTCTATGGCTACACCTTC
TRBJ2-7,TRBV23-1,TRBD1,NA,CASIPGQGLYEQYF,TGCGCCAGCATTCCGGGACAGGGCCTCTACGAGCAGTACTTC
TRBJ1-2,TRBV10-3,TRBD1,NA,CAISGTGNGYTF,TGTGCCATCAGTGGGACAGGAAATGGCTACACCTTC
TRBJ1-3,TRBV4-1,NA,NA,CASSQLFPRGSGNTIYF,TGCGCCAGCAGCCAACTGTTCCCAAGGGGCTCTGGAAACACCATATATTTT
TRBJ2-7,TRBV11-1,TRBD1,NA,CASSFVGTEPLEQYF,TGTGCCAGCAGCTTCGTAGGGACAGAACCTCTCGAGCAGTACTTC
TRBJ1-4,TRBV7-9,NA,NA,CASSLGNRLNEKLFF,TGTGCCAGCAGCTTAGGGAACAGGCTGAATGAAAAACTGTTTTTT
TRBJ1-2,TRBV6-1,NA,NA,CASSEPGQPYTYGYTF,TGTGCCAGCAGCGAACCGGGACAACCGTATACCTATGGCTACACCTTC
TRBJ2-7,TRBV27,TRBD1,NA,CASSEGQGGSEQYF,TGTGCCAGCAGTGAGGGACAGGGAGGGTCCGAGCAGTACTTC
TRBJ1-5,TRBV7-8,NA,NA,CASSLALSGQVNQPQHF,TGTGCCAGCAGCTTAGCGCTAAGTGGGCAGGTCAATCAGCCCCAGCATTTT
TRBJ2-3,TRBV30,TRBD2,NA,CAWSRGGSTDTQYF,TGTGCCTGGAGTCGGGGGGGTAGCACAGATACGCAGTATTTT
TRBJ2-2,TRBV5-4,NA,NA,CASSFNLNTGELFF,TGTGCCAGCAGCTTTAATTTGAACACCGGGGAGCTGTTTTTT
TRBJ2-3,TRBV3-1/TRBV3-2,NA,NA,CASSHSLGGDQGPDTQYF,TGTGCCAGCAGCCACAGCCTCGGCGGGGATCAGGGCCCAGATACGCAGTATTTT
TRBJ1-1,TRBV27,TRBD1,NA,CASSPRTGYATEAFF,TGTGCCAGCAGTCCCCGGACAGGGTATGCCACTGAAGCTTTCTTT
TRBJ2-7,TRBV19,NA,NA,CASSRSTGSLAYEQYF,TGTGCCAGTAGCAGATCGACAGGCAGTCTGGCCTACGAGCAGTACTTC
TRBJ2-5,TRBV5-1,TRBD2,NA,CASSLSGEPQETQYF,TGCGCCAGCAGCTTGAGCGGGGAGCCCCAAGAGACCCAGTACTTC
TRBJ2-2,TRBV10-3,TRBD1,NA,CAIAPSMIDRGRSGELFF,TGTGCCATCGCCCCCTCTATGATAGACAGGGGGCGCTCCGGGGAGCTGTTTTTT
TRBJ1-6,TRBV2,TRBD1,NA,CASSLDRANSPLHF,TGTGCCAGCAGTTTGGACAGGGCGAATTCACCCCTCCACTTT
TRBJ2-5,TRBV27,TRBD2,NA,CASSLSGLAGGQETQYF,TGTGCCAGCAGTTTATCTGGACTAGCGGGGGGACAAGAGACCCAGTACTTC
TRBJ2-3,TRBV27,TRBD2,NA,CASSKPLGRGGTDTQYF,TGTGCCAGCAGTAAACCCCTTGGGCGGGGGGGCACAGATACGCAGTATTTT
TRBJ1-4,TRBV4-1,NA,once,CASSRGSGGKLFF,TGCGCCAGCAGCCGCGGGTCAGGCGGAAAACTGTTTTTT
TRBJ1-5,TRBV6-5,NA,NA,CASRQGRAGNQPQHF,TGTGCCAGCCGGCAGGGTCGTGCTGGCAATCAGCCCCAGCATTTT
TRBJ1-2,TRBV6-6,NA,NA,CASSPDRRYGYTF,TGTGCCAGCAGCCCCGACAGACGCTATGGCTACACCTTC
TRBJ1-3,TRBV3-1/TRBV3-2,NA,NA,CASSQREAAGNTIYF,TGTGCCAGCAGCCAAAGGGAGGCAGCAGGAAACACCATATATTTT
TRBJ1-5,TRBV5-1,TRBD1,NA,CASSLGQHNQPQHF,TGCGCCAGCAGCCTGGGACAGCACAATCAGCCCCAGCATTTT
TRBJ2-3,TRBV10-3,TRBD1,once,CAISPGQGARDTQYF,TGTGCCATCAGCCCGGGACAGGGGGCGCGAGATACGCAGTATTTT
TRBJ2-7,TRBV5-1,NA,NA,CASSLESLASVSGEQYF,TGCGCCAGCAGCTTGGAGTCTCTGGCTAGCGTTAGTGGCGAGCAGTACTTC
TRBJ2-1,TRBV5-5,NA,once,CASSSGWEQFF,TGTGCCAGCAGCTCAGGGTGGGAGCAGTTCTTC
TRBJ2-1,TRBV9,TRBD1,NA,CASSPRSAQGAWYNEQFF,TGTGCCAGCAGCCCGCGATCCGCCCAGGGGGCTTGGTACAATGAGCAGTTCTTC
TRBJ2-3,TRBV7-9,TRBD2,NA,CASSTLAGRADTQYF,TGTGCCAGCAGCACACTAGCGGGCAGGGCAGATACGCAGTATTTT
TRBJ2-7,TRBV18,NA,few,CASSPPGGEQYF,TGTGCCAGCTCACCACCGGGGGGAGAGCAGTACTTC
TRBJ2-7,TRBV7-9,TRBD1,NA,CASSLGRGPYEQYF,TGTGCCAGCAGCTTAGGCAGGGGGCCCTACGAGCAGTACTTC
TRBJ1-1,TRBV19,NA,NA,CASSIDNRNTEAFF,TGTGCCAGTAGTATAGATAACAGAAACACTGAAGCTTTCTTT
TRBJ2-5,TRBV5-1,TRBD2,NA,CASSVSGGRGETQYF,TGCGCCAGCAGCGTGAGCGGGGGCCGGGGAGAGACCCAGTACTTC
TRBJ1-2,TRBV6-5,NA,NA,CASIGVVGGYTF,TGTGCCAGCATCGGGGTGGTGGGTGGCTACACCTTC